This TCR beta chain appears in the sequencing data of a study of T-cell reconstitution after alpha-beta-depleted transplantation in children (dated by TCRdb to 2016 to 2017). With respect to the entire study: T-cell immune reconstitution after TCRalphabeta/CD19-depleted allogeneic hematopoietic cell transplantation in children was quantitatively tracked in the study by means of TCR repertoire profiling.

Preparation of the library involved PCR. TCRdb names Illumina HiSeq 2500 as the instrument used. TCR library preparation used molecular barcoding, with unique molecular identifiers applied to normalize quantification of the TCRbeta repertoire. TCRdb redid the processing of the public reads, applying fastp at Q25 and MiXCR, and retained in-frame beta chains. Rows with a matching CDR3 protein are joined into one entry that keeps the most common DNA and genes. The sample records more than 150,000 distinct CDR3 sequences, 13% to 15% of which are singletons. Clones ranked in the top ten supply 13% of the sample. CDR1 and CDR2, per the germline V gene, are SQVTM and ANQGSEA. The CDR3 spans 15 residues, from the cysteine through the phenylalanine. The entry retains the CDR3 DNA only, 45 bases that are in frame from base 1. V drops 3 bases and J drops 2 bases, leaving 13 bases in between. This clonotype was found many times. Its cognate antigen has yet to be identified. Base qualities are not recorded, but no much larger clone differs from it by a single base.

Sequencing used PBMCs from the stem cell graft donor, obtained from the stem cell graft. The sequence joins TRBV29-1 to TRBJ1-4; a confident D gene designation cannot be given. The TCR sequence derives from a human donor who donated a stem cell graft to a child with acute lymphoblastic leukemia. The CDR3 in this case is CSVEGGRNTNEKLFF. The sequenced DNA: TGCAGCGTTGAGGGAGGGAGGAACACTAATGAAAAACTGTTTTTT. The variable domain in full, with residues beyond the CDR3 obtained from the reference TRBV29-1 and TRBJ1-4 genes, is SAVISQKPSRDICQRGTSLTIQCQVDSQVTMMFWYRQQPGQSLTLIATANQGSEATYESGFVIDKFPISRPNLTFSTLTVSNMSPEDSSIYLCSVEGGRNTNEKLFFGSGTQLSVL.